The clone carrying this T cell receptor (beta chain) has at least ten counts. The antigen remains unidentified. Using RNA transcripts as the source, TCR beta CDR3 regions were amplified. TCR CDR3 regions were first amplified by RT-PCR with HTBI primers. TCRdb used MiXCR to reprocess the multiplex PCR reads, holding one entry per CDR3 protein. The sample consists of fewer than 750,000 distinct CDR3 sequences, about 45% of them appearing once. This entry belongs to a study of T cells in Graves' hyperthyroidism and ophthalmopathy. V dropped 4 bases and J dropped 4; count of bases not matched to a gene: 2. CDR3 length: 13 amino acids. CDR1 and CDR2 (germline): PRHDT, FYEKMQ (reference sequence). General study points: Most clonotypes expanded in the thyroid (above 0.001) were also present in blood.

Source material: peripheral blood or thyroid tissue (not recorded which). The gene calls are TRBV13 and TRBJ2-7, with TRBD1 matching over 9 bases. This receptor was obtained from a young woman with Graves' hyperthyroidism. CDR3 DNA sequence: TGTGCCAGCAGCTCCGGGACAGGGTACGAGCAGTACTTC. Residues: CASSSGTGYEQYF.